This TCR beta chain was documented in a study of breast tumors, draining lymph nodes, adjacent tissues. From the multiplex PCR reads, TCRdb called clonotypes with MiXCR, one entry per CDR3 protein. The sample includes about 140,000 distinct CDR3 sequences, approximately 32% of them seen just once. This clonotype was counted many times. The lymph nodes were axillary draining lymph nodes from breast cancer patients. The CDR3 has 11 amino acids. V dropped 8 bases and J dropped 4; count of bases not matched to a gene: 4. Germline V gene data show CDR1 as GTSNPN and CDR2 as SVGIG (reference sequence). The sequence was obtained from a female donor with breast cancer. Some clones in this sample may be carry-over from other donors' samples. Sequenced input: axillary lymph node tissue. V usage is TRBV30 and J usage is TRBJ1-2; TRBD1 matches 7 bases. CDR3 in DNA: TGTGCCAGACAGGGTCTCTATGGCTACACCTTC. It encodes CARQGLYGYTF. The full variable domain, in which reference TRBV30 and TRBJ1-2 provide the parts outside the CDR3, is SQTIHQWPATLVQPVGSPLSLECTVEGTSNPNLYWYRQAAGRGLQLLFYSVGIGQISSEVPQNLSASRPQDRQFILSSKKLLLSDSGFYLCARQGLYGYTFGSGTRLTVV.